The clone carrying this TCR beta chain was seen ten or more times. Its target is not known. J gave up 0 bases and V 1 base, and 8 bases lay outside the gene matches. Germline CDR1 and CDR2: SGHDN and FVKESK. The CDR3 runs to 20 residues. The data are from a study of CD8 T cells in ankylosing spondylitis. MiXCR was run by TCRdb on the 5' RACE reads, yielding one entry per CDR3 protein. The table lists about 420,000 distinct CDR3 sequences, 20% to 25% of them singletons. Study-level points and caveats: Characteristic of ankylosing spondylitis blood, it appeared, was a TCR beta motif comprising several highly homologous variants. In synovial fluid and blood from reactive arthritis, some motif variants were previously reported.

The chain employs TRBV14 and TRBJ2-1, with 14 bases fitting TRBD2. The TCR originated in a male donor with ankylosing spondylitis. Sample: blood, either unsorted or a sorted T cell fraction (not recorded which). The CDR3 is CASSQGPGLAGVSSYNEQFF. In nucleotides, the CDR3 is TGTGCCAGCAGCCAAGGTCCGGGACTAGCGGGAGTTAGCTCCTACAATGAGCAGTTCTTC.